One T cell receptor beta chain is described in this entry. Trimming stripped 3 bases from V and 8 bases from J, with 16 bases between. This CDR3 contains 14 residues. CDR1 is GTSNPN, CDR2 SVGIG, per germline (reference sequence). The data originate from a study of cytomegalovirus exposure and HLA in healthy donors. Profiling relied on immunoSEQ multiplex PCR, and the TCRdb table lists in-frame clones only, not all of them. The table includes some 220,000 clones, around nine tenths detected once. Sequencing was done on a sample of PBMCs. The TCR was taken from a woman aged 18 to 35 in good health and CMV-seronegative. V usage is TRBV30 and J usage is TRBJ1-4; no clear D gene. The CDR3 reads CAWSKEGEQEKLFF. The DNA of the CDR3 is TGTGCCTGGAGCAAGGAGGGAGAGCAGGAAAAACTGTTTTTT.